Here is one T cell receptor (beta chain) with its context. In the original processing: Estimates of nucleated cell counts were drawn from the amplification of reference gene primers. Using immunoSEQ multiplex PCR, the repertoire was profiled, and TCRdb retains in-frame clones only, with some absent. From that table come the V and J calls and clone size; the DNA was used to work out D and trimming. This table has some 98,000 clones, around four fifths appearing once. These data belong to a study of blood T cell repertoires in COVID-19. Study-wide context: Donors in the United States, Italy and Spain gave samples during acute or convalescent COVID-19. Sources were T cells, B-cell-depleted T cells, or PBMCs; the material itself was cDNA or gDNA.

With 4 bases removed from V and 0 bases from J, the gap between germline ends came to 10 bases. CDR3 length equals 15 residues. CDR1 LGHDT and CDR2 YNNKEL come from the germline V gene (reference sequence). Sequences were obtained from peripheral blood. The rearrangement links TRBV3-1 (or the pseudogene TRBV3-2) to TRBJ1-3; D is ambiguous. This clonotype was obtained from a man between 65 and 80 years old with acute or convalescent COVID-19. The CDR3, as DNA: TGTGCCAGCAGCCTCACGGGAGCCTCTGGAAACACCATATATTTT. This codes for CASSLTGASGNTIYF.